This paragraph reports one T cell receptor beta chain. The antigen remains unidentified. Primers: 60 Vbeta forward and 13 Jbeta reverse. This table comes from immunoSEQ multiplex PCR, and its TCRdb copy is limited to in-frame clones, with some not included. This repertoire shows around 130,000 clones, around four fifths found once; its top ten account for approximately 2.8%. This entry is derived from a study of cytomegalovirus exposure and HLA in healthy donors. Study results and caveats: When analyzed later, a missense DCLRE1C variant was found to be linked to TCR beta V- and J-gene trimming. Cytomegalovirus association was assigned to more than 150 TCR beta chains.

Trimming took off 4 bases at V and 1 base at J, with 18 bases between the two ends. This CDR3 region has 17 residues. Per the germline V gene, CDR1 is SGHDT and CDR2 is YYEEEE. The receptor's source is a boy younger than 10 in good health and CMV-seronegative. Sample: PBMCs. The V and J genes are TRBV5-6 and TRBJ2-1; no clear D. CDR3 sequence (DNA): TGTGCCAGCAGCCGTCGGTACGAGCTGGTATCCTACAATGAGCAGTTCTTC. Protein: CASSRRYELVSYNEQFF.